This passage covers 16 T cell receptor beta chains from one sample sequenced in a study of T cells in tuberculosis. Thawed, overnight-rested PBMC were stained with GMM-loaded CD1B tetramer, viability dye and anti-CD3, then sorted. CD1B tetramers were loaded with Rhodococcus equi-derived C32 glucose monomycolate. Some clones are missing from TCRdb's copy, which holds only in-frame ones; the method was immunoSEQ multiplex PCR. This table holds some 90,000 clones, approximately 90% found once. Sequencing used CD1b-GMM tetramer-negative cells sorted from PBMCs. Receptors were obtained from an adult woman with latent tuberculosis.

This clone was seen only once. The chain employs TRBV6-1 and TRBJ1-1; D call uncertain. Per germline, CDR1 MNHNS and CDR2 SASEGT. The CDR3 sequence is 14 residues long. V was shortened by 7 bases and J by 2 bases, with 14 bases between the two germline ends. CDR3: CASTNPIINTEAFF. In DNA form, the CDR3 reads TGTGCCAGCACAAATCCAATCATTAACACTGAAGCTTTCTTT.

The genes are TRBV13 and TRBJ2-1; 7 bases map to TRBD1. Trimming took 5 bases from V and 9 from J; bases not matched to a gene: 10. The germline gives CDR1 PRHDT, CDR2 FYEKMQ (reference sequence). This CDR3 spans 14 amino acids. CDR3 nucleotide sequence: TGTGCCAGCAGCCCAGCGGACAGGTTTGGTGAGCAGTTCTTC. As protein: CASSPADRFGEQFF.

The rearrangement joins TRBV5-6 to TRBJ1-2; D not certain. Trimming cost V 4 bases and J 1 base, with 14 bases left between them. CDR3 length equals 15 residues. Germline CDR1 reads SGHDT; CDR2 reads YYEEEE. CDR3 amino acids: CASSLGLFLNYGYTF. In DNA form, the CDR3 reads TGTGCCAGCAGCCTCGGACTCTTTCTTAACTATGGCTACACCTTC.

Only one count was recorded for this clone. The chain recombines TRBV19 with TRBJ2-2; possibly TRBD2 for D (5 bases). The CDR3 sequence is 16 residues long. The germline V gene encodes CDR1 LNHDA and CDR2 SQIVND (reference sequence). V lost 7 bases, J lost 2 bases, and 17 bases lay in between. The CDR3 loop is CASKMASGLNTGELFF. The CDR3 DNA follows: TGTGCCAGTAAGATGGCGAGCGGCTTAAACACCGGGGAGCTGTTTTTT.

The rearrangement joins TRBV18 to TRBJ1-1; 9 bases map to TRBD1. Per the germline V gene, CDR1 is KGHSH and CDR2 is LQKENI. Unmatched junction bases numbered 6, after V lost 3 bases and J lost 1 base. The CDR3 has 16 amino acids. The CDR3 reads CASSPGTGLGNTEAFF. In nucleotides, the CDR3 is TGTGCCAGCTCACCGGGGACAGGGCTGGGGAACACTGAAGCTTTCTTT.

Of note for this clone: An end of the junction differs from the germline gene, which may be a read error. This chain links TRBV28 with TRBJ1-1; possible D gene TRBD1, 5 bases. This CDR3 comprises 14 residues. The germline CDR1 and CDR2 sequences are MDHEN and SYDVKM. The CDR3 DNA reads as TGTGCCAGCAGTTCCCCTCCAGGGAACGCTGAAGCTTTCTTT. It encodes CASSSPPGNAEAFF.

This chain uses TRBV11-2 with TRBJ2-5; D uncertain. Germline CDR1 SGHAT, CDR2 FQNNGV. The CDR3 runs 15 residues. The V gene lost 0 bases and the J gene lost 2 bases, with 10 bases spanning the gap. CDR3 sequence reads: CASSLDRSPQETQYF. In DNA, the CDR3 is TGTGCCAGCAGCTTAGATCGGAGTCCTCAAGAGACCCAGTACTTC.

V usage is TRBV11-2 and J usage is TRBJ1-2, with D perhaps matching TRBD1 (6 bases). CDR1 SGHAT and CDR2 FQNNGV come from the germline V gene. CDR3 length equals 19 residues. V was shortened by 4 bases and J by 4 bases, with 28 bases between the two germline ends. The CDR3 DNA is TGTGCCAGCAGCTCTGCCCGGACAGCGTCAAAATTTGGGAGCTATGGCTACACCTTC. The encoded protein is CASSSARTASKFGSYGYTF.

This clone was counted only a few times. The genes are TRBV19 and TRBJ1-5; the D gene is possibly TRBD1 (5 bases). Germline V gene lookup returns CDR1 LNHDA and CDR2 SQIVND (reference sequence). This CDR3 has 17 residues. The V and J ends lost 3 bases and 2 bases respectively, with 17 bases between them. The CDR3 protein is CASSMGVAGGRNQPQHF. DNA for the CDR3: TGTGCCAGTAGTATGGGGGTGGCGGGAGGCCGCAATCAGCCCCAGCATTTT.

The J gene is TRBJ2-5, the V gene TRBV5-4; a weak D match, TRBD2 (5 bases). The CDR3 is 13 residues long. In germline, CDR1 is SGHNT, CDR2 YYREEE (reference sequence). V was clipped by 5 bases and J by 4 bases, with 12 bases between them. In DNA form, the CDR3 reads TGTGCCAGCAGTGAGGGAATGCGAGAGACCCAGTACTTC. Translated, it gives CASSEGMRETQYF.

This chain links TRBV19 with TRBJ2-6; TRBD1 might be the D (5 bases). From germline, CDR1 is LNHDA and CDR2 SQIVND (reference sequence). Trimming cost V 3 bases and J 4 bases, with 13 bases left between them. The CDR3 loop spans 16 amino acids. The CDR3 sequence is CASSIPATVGANVLTF. The DNA of the CDR3 is TGTGCCAGTAGTATCCCGGCGACAGTCGGGGCCAACGTCCTGACTTTC.

This clone was seen once. An end of the junction differs from the germline gene, which may be a read error. The chain links TRBV9 to TRBJ2-1, with 10 positions matching TRBD1. The CDR3 covers 15 residues. The germline V gene has CDR1 SGDLS and CDR2 YYNGEE. The CDR3 is CAGSVSGTGVGEQFF. DNA of the CDR3: TGTGCCGGCAGCGTCAGTGGGACAGGGGTGGGTGAGCAGTTCTTC.

This chain connects TRBV4-2 to TRBJ1-6, with 7 bases aligning to TRBD1. V was pared by 4 bases and J by 6 bases, with 3 bases of the junction left unmatched. CDR1 is LGHNA and CDR2 is YNFKEQ in the germline V gene. The CDR3 consists of 14 residues. The DNA for the CDR3 is TGTGCCAGCAGCCCCAGGGACAGTAATTCACCCCTCCACTTT. This sequence encodes CASSPRDSNSPLHF.

The V gene is TRBV19, the J gene TRBJ2-1; possibly TRBD2 for D (6 bases). CDR1 and CDR2 from the germline V gene are LNHDA and SQIVND (reference sequence). The CDR3 is 16 amino acids. The germline V and J ends were trimmed by 3 bases and 4 bases, with 16 bases remaining between them. The CDR3, as DNA: TGTGCCAGTAGTATGGATGGCGGGGTCTCATACAATGAGCAGTTCTTC. It specifies CASSMDGGVSYNEQFF.

This clone has just a few counts. The chain has TRBV19 and TRBJ1-6; 9 bases match TRBD1. With V trimmed by 9 bases and J by 7 bases, 7 bases remained unmatched. CDR1 is LNHDA and CDR2 is SQIVND in the germline V gene (reference sequence). CDR3 length: 14 residues. The chain's CDR3 is CASRQGGSNSPLHF. The DNA for the CDR3 is TGTGCCAGCCGACAGGGGGGCTCGAATTCACCCCTCCACTTT. Together with reference TRBV19 and TRBJ1-6, the CDR3 gives the full variable domain: DGGITQSPKYLFRKEGQNVTLSCEQNLNHDAMYWYRQDPGQGLRLIYYSQIVNDFQKGDIAEGYSVSREKKESFPLTVTSAQKNPTAFYLCASRQGGSNSPLHFGNGTRLTVT.

The rearrangement links TRBV2 to TRBJ2-3, with 8 bases identical to TRBD2. CDR3 size: 17 residues. Losses at the gene ends were 3 bases for V and 1 base for J; bases not matched to a gene: 9. The germline V gene has CDR1 SNHLY and CDR2 FYNNEI. Here the CDR3 reads CASSESWASGRTDTQYF. The CDR3 DNA sequence: TGTGCCAGCAGTGAGTCTTGGGCTAGCGGGCGCACAGATACGCAGTATTTT.